The entry that follows covers one T cell receptor beta chain sequence. Its antigen is not known. Lamina propria and intraepithelial lymphocytes were released by processing graft tissue. The repertoire was sequenced with immunoSEQ multiplex PCR; TCRdb's copy has only in-frame clones and lacks some. This table has about 17,000 clones, 60% to 80% appearing once. The record originates from a study of graft-versus-host responses after intestinal transplantation. Study-level information: Multivisceral, liver-intestinal, or isolated intestinal transplants were given to recipients.

General observations from the study: GvH clones occurred in recipient marrow; some first appeared in ileum or blood.

V gave up 4 bases and J gave up 9 bases; unmatched junction bases: 7. Germline assignment: CDR1 SEHNR and CDR2 FQNEAQ (reference sequence). This CDR3 has 14 residues. The material was ileum tissue, obtained around 470 days after intestinal transplant. V gene TRBV7-9 combines with J gene TRBJ2-1; 9 bases map to TRBD2. The TCR comes from a human patient who received an intestinal transplant, so some T cells may come from the graft donor. In DNA form, the CDR3 reads TGTGCCAGCAGCTGGGCGGGGGGGCGTCGTGAGCAGTTCTTC. It encodes CASSWAGGRREQFF. The full variable domain, its missing parts supplied by reference TRBV7-9 and TRBJ2-1, is DTGVSQNPRHKITKRGQNVTFRCDPISEHNRLYWYRQTLGQGPEFLTYFQNEAQLEKSRLLSDRFSAERPKGSFSTLEIQRTEQGDSAMYLCASSWAGGRREQFFGPGTRLTVL.